This record looks at one T cell receptor beta chain sequence and its context. This clonotype was detected many times. Its antigen is unknown. There are no base qualities to consult, and no much larger clone falls within one base. The sample originates from a study of T cells in Graves' hyperthyroidism and ophthalmopathy (dated by TCRdb to the late 2010s). About the study as a whole: Peripheral blood samples were taken at the time of initial diagnosis, prior to any treatment. To identify distinguishing TCR V-J signatures, a discovery cohort of roughly 100 patients was used, comprising some 45 with Graves' ophthalmopathy and approximately 58 with stable Graves' hyperthyroidism. An independent validation cohort of around 19 hyperthyroidism patients and about 16 patients who later progressed to ophthalmopathy tested prospective prediction of ophthalmopathy. For training and testing, the 100 patients in the discovery cohort were randomly divided in a 7:3 ratio. In addition, the study compared T-cell repertoires in thyroid tissue and in blood from about six Graves' hyperthyroidism patients. Once sampling was done, hyperthyroidism patients were given methimazole at a starting dose of 30 mg daily, whereas ophthalmopathy patients were given high-dose intravenous methylprednisolone. The paper describes TCR Vbeta CDR3 sequencing of some 130 peripheral blood samples, made up of 43 ophthalmopathy patients, approximately 76 hyperthyroidism patients and about 17 progressor patients. Study-level results and caveats: In validation, progression to ophthalmopathy was predicted by the model with around 71% sensitivity and approximately 78% specificity, a median of approximately 6.5 months before onset. No statistical method was used to fix the sample size in advance, and group allocation was not hidden from the investigators. In cross-validation, a model built on a 13 V-J signature told ophthalmopathy apart from stable hyperthyroidism with roughly 87% sensitivity and about 81% specificity, and in testing the same model reached 80%/75%. Most expanded thyroid clonotypes (frequency above 0.001) were also found in blood, which suggests that blood repertoires may mirror thyroid immune responses.

TCR beta CDR3 regions were amplified from RNA transcripts. The first round of RT-PCR for the TCR CDR3 was performed with the HTBI primer set and the Qiagen OneStep RT-PCR kit. The libraries were constructed in a second round of multiplex PCR and then size-selected and purified. Paired-end sequencing of the libraries was performed with 100 bp reads on an Illumina HiSeq2000. The authors processed their data as follows. SOAPnuke was used to process the raw data, throwing out any read that contained adapters or uncalled bases, had a mean Phred below 15, or lacked an exact constant-primer or identifier match. High-quality paired reads were merged using COPE v1.2.5, and each unique nucleotide sequence was defined as a clonotype. MiTCR v1.1 was used to align the clonotypes against IMGT TRBV, TRBD and TRBJ reference segments. The analysis was restricted to V-J combinations with a frequency above 0.0001, which together covered around 99% of the repertoires. A TCS score was defined as the ratio between F50 (clonal expansion) and ExV (chaos), using BLOSUM62-based TCRdist between CDR3 peptides within each V-J. Welch's t-statistics and random forest reduced approximately 520 V-J features to roughly 13, which were used in a naive Bayes classifier (R e1071). TCRdb itself trimmed the public reads at Q25 with fastp, ran MiXCR and retained productive beta chains. Every CDR3 protein is listed once, alongside the most common genes and DNA of its rows. In this record, the V and J calls reflect TCRdb's handling and not the investigators' own analysis. Present in this sample are around 290,000 distinct CDR3 sequences, more than 10% of which were seen just once. About 8% of the sample is in the top ten clones.

Hyperthyroidism patients were newly diagnosed, had a disease duration of under 2 months, and were aged 18 to 65 years. Exclusion was applied to patients with uncontrolled infections, other autoimmune diseases, pregnancy or lactation. Clinical symptoms, serum thyroxine and TRAb, thyroid ultrasound, and orbital computed tomography formed the basis for the diagnoses. Blood from progressor patients was drawn when they were first diagnosed with hyperthyroidism, before any ophthalmopathy symptoms appeared. PBMCs were separated from around 9.1 ml of fresh peripheral blood using Ficoll-Paque density gradient centrifugation. Progressor patients were first diagnosed with Graves' hyperthyroidism and then developed ophthalmopathy during follow-up. Trizol reagent was used to extract total RNA, and RNA quality was then checked on an Agilent 2100 Bioanalyzer. The CDR3 starts with the cysteine, ends with the phenylalanine, and has 14 residues. Solely the CDR3 DNA is kept, with 42 bases framed from the first base. V lost 5 bases and J lost 7 bases; the stretch between them is 15 bases long. According to the germline V gene (reference sequence), CDR1 reads LNHDA and CDR2 reads SQIVND.

This chain joins TRBV19 to TRBJ2-1; a tentative D match to TRBD2 spans 6 bases. The source is a woman aged 25 to 39 with Graves' hyperthyroidism that later progressed to Graves' ophthalmopathy. Sequencing was performed on blood. The CDR3 loop reads CASSPGGTINEQFF. The nucleotide sequence is given as TGTGCCAGTAGTCCCGGAGGGACGATAAATGAGCAGTTCTTC.